This T cell receptor beta chain emerged from a study of blood T cell repertoires in COVID-19. Study information: From the United States, Italy and Spain came samples of acute and convalescent COVID-19. In each case, the material was cDNA or gDNA derived from T cells, B-cell-depleted T cells, or PBMCs.

Germline lookup yields CDR1 DFQATT and CDR2 SNEGSKA (reference sequence). The CDR3 loop spans 14 amino acids. The V gene lost 3 bases and the J gene lost 3 bases, with 13 bases spanning the gap. The protocol was immunoSEQ multiplex PCR, while the TCRdb copy is restricted to in-frame clones and leaves out a portion. Of 65,000 to 75,000 clones in the sample, 85% to 90% are singletons; the top ten hold around 4.9%. The sample comprised peripheral blood. The TCR comes from a woman in her fifties or sixties with active COVID-19. The chain has TRBV20-1 and TRBJ2-3, with a weak D call TRBD2 (7 bases). CDR3 sequence (DNA): TGCAGTGCTAGTTTAGGGGGAGGGACAGATACGCAGTATTTT. Translation gives CSASLGGGTDTQYF.